Listed below are T cell receptor beta chains from one sample, sequenced in a study of radiotherapy plus CTLA-4 blockade in lung cancer. The protocol was immunoSEQ multiplex PCR, while the TCRdb copy is restricted to in-frame clones and leaves out a portion. The data show roughly 80,000 clones, around 79% seen once. This material consisted of peripheral blood, taken from a patient treated with radiotherapy plus ipilimumab. The receptors shown here come from a human donor with non-small cell lung cancer who had a partial response to radiotherapy plus ipilimumab. Some clones in this sample may be carry-over from other donors' samples. The CDR3 runs from the conserved cysteine through the conserved F or W. Each record gives: J gene, D gene, clone size, CDR3 length, V gene, CDR3 protein, CDR3 DNA. The D gene is left open where the match is weak. Rows may omit the clone size; those that give it use once, few, many or a size class.

j_call: TRBJ1-6
d_call: TRBD1
clone_size: NA
cdr3_length: 14
v_call: TRBV7-3
cdr3_aa: CASSTTGTGSPLHF
cdr3_nt: TGTGCCAGCAGCACAACCGGGACAGGGTCACCCCTCCACTTT

j_call: TRBJ2-7
d_call: NA
clone_size: once
cdr3_length: 15
v_call: TRBV21-1
cdr3_aa: CASSIPGQGIHEQYF
cdr3_nt: TGTGCCAGCAGCATTCCGGGACAGGGGATCCACGAGCAGTACTTC

j_call: TRBJ2-1
d_call: TRBD2
clone_size: NA
cdr3_length: 13
v_call: TRBV7-6
cdr3_aa: CASGLAGRNEQFF
cdr3_nt: TGTGCCAGCGGACTAGCGGGAAGGAATGAGCAGTTCTTC

j_call: TRBJ1-2
d_call: NA
clone_size: NA
cdr3_length: 13
v_call: TRBV28
cdr3_aa: CANKGAGTNGYTF
cdr3_nt: TGTGCCAATAAAGGGGCCGGTACCAATGGCTACACCTTC

j_call: TRBJ2-1
d_call: NA
clone_size: few
cdr3_length: 13
v_call: TRBV6-6
cdr3_aa: CASNSGDYNEQFF
cdr3_nt: TGTGCCAGCAATTCCGGGGACTACAATGAGCAGTTCTTC

j_call: TRBJ2-1
d_call: NA
clone_size: NA
cdr3_length: 15
v_call: TRBV19
cdr3_aa: CASSRRSADGNEQFF
cdr3_nt: TGTGCCAGTAGTCGTCGGAGTGCGGATGGGAATGAGCAGTTCTTC

j_call: TRBJ1-1
d_call: TRBD1
clone_size: NA
cdr3_length: 14
v_call: TRBV5-8
cdr3_aa: CASSARTGWTEAFF
cdr3_nt: TGTGCCAGCAGCGCCCGGACAGGGTGGACTGAAGCTTTCTTT

j_call: TRBJ2-3
d_call: TRBD2
clone_size: NA
cdr3_length: 14
v_call: TRBV29-1
cdr3_aa: CSVGTSGATDTQYF
cdr3_nt: TGCAGCGTTGGGACTAGCGGGGCGACAGATACGCAGTATTTT

j_call: TRBJ1-2
d_call: TRBD1
clone_size: NA
cdr3_length: 13
v_call: TRBV6-6
cdr3_aa: CASSLDRGVGYTF
cdr3_nt: TGTGCCAGCAGCCTCGACAGGGGAGTCGGCTACACCTTC

j_call: TRBJ1-2
d_call: TRBD1
clone_size: NA
cdr3_length: 12
v_call: TRBV2
cdr3_aa: CASSGQGAGYTF
cdr3_nt: TGTGCCAGCTCTGGACAGGGGGCTGGCTACACCTTC

j_call: TRBJ1-2
d_call: TRBD1
clone_size: NA
cdr3_length: 15
v_call: TRBV5-1
cdr3_aa: CASSKGDRSTYGYTF
cdr3_nt: TGCGCCAGCAGCAAGGGGGACAGATCTACCTATGGCTACACCTTC

j_call: TRBJ2-7
d_call: NA
clone_size: NA
cdr3_length: 14
v_call: TRBV6-5
cdr3_aa: CASSLTRVGYEQYF
cdr3_nt: TGTGCCAGCAGCCTTACTAGAGTCGGCTACGAGCAGTACTTC

j_call: TRBJ1-5
d_call: NA
clone_size: NA
cdr3_length: 15
v_call: TRBV2
cdr3_aa: CASSESGLFSQPQHF
cdr3_nt: TGTGCCAGCAGTGAATCAGGGCTTTTCTCTCAGCCCCAGCATTTT

j_call: TRBJ2-1
d_call: TRBD1
clone_size: NA
cdr3_length: 18
v_call: TRBV6-1
cdr3_aa: CASSEPHPGGVYYNEQFF
cdr3_nt: TGTGCCAGCAGTGAACCCCATCCAGGGGGAGTTTACTACAATGAGCAGTTCTTC

j_call: TRBJ2-7
d_call: NA
clone_size: NA
cdr3_length: 16
v_call: TRBV2
cdr3_aa: CASSASTGNRVGEQYF
cdr3_nt: TGTGCCAGCAGTGCGAGTACCGGGAACCGAGTTGGGGAGCAGTACTTC

j_call: TRBJ2-3
d_call: NA
clone_size: NA
cdr3_length: 14
v_call: TRBV5-5
cdr3_aa: CASSLGAREDTQYF
cdr3_nt: TGTGCCAGCAGCTTGGGAGCGAGGGAAGATACGCAGTATTTT

j_call: TRBJ2-1
d_call: TRBD2
clone_size: NA
cdr3_length: 20
v_call: TRBV27
cdr3_aa: CASRDSLLAGGPSAYNEQFF
cdr3_nt: TGTGCCAGCCGGGACAGCCTACTAGCGGGGGGGCCTTCAGCCTACAATGAGCAGTTCTTC

j_call: TRBJ2-3
d_call: TRBD2
clone_size: NA
cdr3_length: 14
v_call: TRBV6-5
cdr3_aa: CATTSGGDTDTQYF
cdr3_nt: TGTGCCACAACTAGCGGGGGCGACACAGATACGCAGTATTTT

j_call: TRBJ2-7
d_call: NA
clone_size: NA
cdr3_length: 13
v_call: TRBV9
cdr3_aa: CASSVGGSFEQYF
cdr3_nt: TGTGCCAGCAGCGTAGGAGGGTCATTCGAGCAGTACTTC

j_call: TRBJ2-2
d_call: TRBD2
clone_size: NA
cdr3_length: 18
v_call: TRBV11-2
cdr3_aa: CASSFFSGRTKVTGELFF
cdr3_nt: TGTGCCAGCAGCTTTTTTAGCGGGAGGACGAAAGTAACCGGGGAGCTGTTTTTT

j_call: TRBJ1-6
d_call: NA
clone_size: few
cdr3_length: 14
v_call: TRBV5-1
cdr3_aa: CASSLVGENSPLHF
cdr3_nt: TGCGCCAGCAGCTTAGTCGGGGAAAATTCACCCCTCCACTTT

j_call: TRBJ1-2
d_call: NA
clone_size: NA
cdr3_length: 14
v_call: TRBV28
cdr3_aa: CASSIQVANYGYTF
cdr3_nt: TGTGCCAGCAGTATACAGGTAGCTAACTATGGCTACACCTTC

j_call: TRBJ1-1
d_call: NA
clone_size: once
cdr3_length: 14
v_call: TRBV6-1
cdr3_aa: CASSEVGRNTEAFF
cdr3_nt: TGTGCCAGCAGTGAAGTTGGGAGAAACACTGAAGCTTTCTTT

j_call: TRBJ2-5
d_call: NA
clone_size: NA
cdr3_length: 10
v_call: TRBV20-1
cdr3_aa: CSATEETQYF
cdr3_nt: TGCAGTGCTACGGAAGAGACCCAGTACTTC

j_call: TRBJ2-4
d_call: NA
clone_size: NA
cdr3_length: 16
v_call: TRBV28
cdr3_aa: CASSLWGRGTKNIQYF
cdr3_nt: TGTGCCAGCAGTTTATGGGGGCGCGGGACCAAAAACATTCAGTACTTC

j_call: TRBJ2-1
d_call: TRBD2
clone_size: NA
cdr3_length: 15
v_call: TRBV6-5
cdr3_aa: CASRRLAGDHNEQFF
cdr3_nt: TGTGCCAGCAGACGACTAGCGGGGGATCACAATGAGCAGTTCTTC

j_call: TRBJ2-3
d_call: NA
clone_size: NA
cdr3_length: 13
v_call: TRBV5-1
cdr3_aa: CASSSQGTDTQYF
cdr3_nt: TGCGCCAGCAGCTCCCAGGGTACAGATACGCAGTATTTT

j_call: TRBJ1-2
d_call: TRBD1
clone_size: NA
cdr3_length: 14
v_call: TRBV18
cdr3_aa: CASSTTGGPRGYTF
cdr3_nt: TGTGCCAGCTCAACAACAGGGGGCCCAAGGGGCTACACCTTC

j_call: TRBJ2-7
d_call: TRBD1
clone_size: NA
cdr3_length: 14
v_call: TRBV5-1
cdr3_aa: CASSNSGGFYEQYF
cdr3_nt: TGCGCCAGCAGCAACTCAGGGGGCTTCTACGAGCAGTACTTC

j_call: TRBJ1-1
d_call: NA
clone_size: once
cdr3_length: 12
v_call: TRBV7-8
cdr3_aa: CASSLRDTEAFF
cdr3_nt: TGTGCCAGCAGCTTGCGGGACACTGAAGCTTTCTTT

j_call: TRBJ1-2
d_call: NA
clone_size: NA
cdr3_length: 16
v_call: TRBV18
cdr3_aa: CASSPPGGPSNYGYTF
cdr3_nt: TGTGCCAGCTCACCCCCCGGAGGTCCGTCTAACTATGGCTACACCTTC

j_call: TRBJ2-7
d_call: NA
clone_size: NA
cdr3_length: 13
v_call: TRBV7-2
cdr3_aa: CASSINGGYEQYF
cdr3_nt: TGTGCCAGCAGCATTAACGGGGGCTACGAGCAGTACTTC

j_call: TRBJ1-1
d_call: NA
clone_size: NA
cdr3_length: 14
v_call: TRBV5-5
cdr3_aa: CASSLWDNDAEAFF
cdr3_nt: TGTGCCAGCAGCTTGTGGGACAACGACGCTGAAGCTTTCTTT

j_call: TRBJ2-7
d_call: TRBD1
clone_size: NA
cdr3_length: 11
v_call: TRBV30
cdr3_aa: CAWTNQGALYF
cdr3_nt: TGTGCCTGGACAAACCAGGGGGCTCTGTACTTC

j_call: TRBJ2-1
d_call: TRBD2
clone_size: once
cdr3_length: 15
v_call: TRBV18
cdr3_aa: CASSPGTNGYNEQFF
cdr3_nt: TGTGCCAGCTCACCGGGGACTAACGGCTACAATGAGCAGTTCTTC

j_call: TRBJ2-1
d_call: NA
clone_size: NA
cdr3_length: 15
v_call: TRBV5-4
cdr3_aa: CASSRLLSSYNEQFF
cdr3_nt: TGTGCCAGCAGCCGACTCCTGAGCTCCTACAATGAGCAGTTCTTC

j_call: TRBJ2-3
d_call: TRBD2
clone_size: NA
cdr3_length: 16
v_call: TRBV7-6
cdr3_aa: CASSFSRGADTDTQYF
cdr3_nt: TGTGCCAGCAGCTTTTCGCGGGGGGCAGACACAGATACGCAGTATTTT

j_call: TRBJ1-2
d_call: NA
clone_size: NA
cdr3_length: 15
v_call: TRBV6-5
cdr3_aa: CASSRPTTALYGYTF
cdr3_nt: TGTGCCAGCAGTCGCCCGACGACAGCTCTCTATGGCTACACCTTC